The T cell receptor (beta chain) described here comes from a study of T cells in tuberculosis. Study-level results: Active tuberculosis patients had shorter CDR3-alpha; the beta difference was nonsignificant. Selection depended on which cryopreserved specimens were available. Active tuberculosis TCR-alpha repertoires lay closer to GMM-specific TCRs than IGRA-negative controls, suggesting clonal expansion.

On this clone: Its antigen is as yet unknown.

The method was immunoSEQ multiplex PCR; TCRdb's version includes in-frame clones alone and lacks a portion of them. Of roughly 33,000 clones listed, more than 85% are singletons. Each clinical donor contributed on average around 97,000 T cells from unsorted cryopreserved PBMC. The CDR3 runs 14 residues. Trimming took off 9 bases at V and 5 bases at J, with 19 bases between the two ends. Per the germline V gene, CDR1 is LNHDA and CDR2 is SQIVND (reference sequence). The sample was PBMCs. This chain connects TRBV19 to TRBJ1-1; D perhaps matches TRBD1 (5 bases). This TCR was recovered from a donor under 30 with latent tuberculosis or without tuberculosis infection. CDR3 nucleotides: TGTGCCAGCTCTCCCGAGGGCGGGGGGACTGAAGCTTTCTTT. Amino acids: CASSPEGGGTEAFF.